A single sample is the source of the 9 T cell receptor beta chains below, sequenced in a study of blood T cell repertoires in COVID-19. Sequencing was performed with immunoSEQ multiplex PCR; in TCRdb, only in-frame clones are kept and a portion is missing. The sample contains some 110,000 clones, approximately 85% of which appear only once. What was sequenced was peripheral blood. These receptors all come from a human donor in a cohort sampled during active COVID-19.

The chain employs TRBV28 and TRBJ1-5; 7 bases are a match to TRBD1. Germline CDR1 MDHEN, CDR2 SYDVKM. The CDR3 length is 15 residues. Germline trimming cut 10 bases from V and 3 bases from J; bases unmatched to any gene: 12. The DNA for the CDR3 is TGTGCCACCGCTTACGGACAGGTGATCAATCAGCCCCAGCATTTT. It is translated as CATAYGQVINQPQHF.

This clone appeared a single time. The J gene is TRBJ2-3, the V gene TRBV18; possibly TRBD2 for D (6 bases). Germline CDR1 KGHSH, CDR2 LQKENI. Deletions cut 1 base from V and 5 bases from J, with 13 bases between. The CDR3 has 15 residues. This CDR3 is CASSPQGRAGDTQYF. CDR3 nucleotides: TGTGCCAGCTCACCACAAGGTAGAGCGGGAGATACGCAGTATTTT.

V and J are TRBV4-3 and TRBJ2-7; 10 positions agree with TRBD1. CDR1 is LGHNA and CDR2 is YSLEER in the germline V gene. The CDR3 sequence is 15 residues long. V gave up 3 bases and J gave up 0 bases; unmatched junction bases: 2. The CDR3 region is CASSQDRGSSYEQYF. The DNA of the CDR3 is TGCGCCAGCAGCCAGGACAGGGGGAGCTCCTACGAGCAGTACTTC.

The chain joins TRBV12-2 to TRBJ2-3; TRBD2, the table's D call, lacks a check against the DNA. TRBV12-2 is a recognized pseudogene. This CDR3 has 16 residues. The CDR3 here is CASRFPGLAGPDTQYF. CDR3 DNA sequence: TGTGCAAGTCGCTTCCCTGGACTAGCGGGACCAGATACGCAGTATTTT.

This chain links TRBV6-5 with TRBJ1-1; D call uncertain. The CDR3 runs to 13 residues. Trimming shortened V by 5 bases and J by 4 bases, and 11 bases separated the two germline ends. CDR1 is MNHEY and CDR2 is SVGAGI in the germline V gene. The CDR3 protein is CASSTRLITEAFF. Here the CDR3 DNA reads TGTGCCAGCAGTACTCGACTGATCACTGAAGCTTTCTTT.

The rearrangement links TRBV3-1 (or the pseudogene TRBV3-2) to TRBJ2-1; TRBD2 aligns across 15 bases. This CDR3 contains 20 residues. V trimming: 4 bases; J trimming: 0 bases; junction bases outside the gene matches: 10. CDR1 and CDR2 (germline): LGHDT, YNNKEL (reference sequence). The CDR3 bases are TGTGCCAGCAGCCGGATCGAGGGACTAGCGGGAGGACTCTCCTACAATGAGCAGTTCTTC. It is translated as CASSRIEGLAGGLSYNEQFF.

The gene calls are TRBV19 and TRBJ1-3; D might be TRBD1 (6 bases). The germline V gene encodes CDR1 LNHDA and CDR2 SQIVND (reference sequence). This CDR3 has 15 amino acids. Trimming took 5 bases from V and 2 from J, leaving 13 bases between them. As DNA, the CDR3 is TGTGCCAGTAGTCCCCGGGACAACCCTGGAAACACCATATATTTT. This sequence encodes CASSPRDNPGNTIYF.

CDR3 region: CATSGSGGGEYGYTF. The CDR3 DNA is TGTGCCACCAGTGGTTCTGGGGGGGGTGAATATGGCTACACCTTC. The rearrangement links TRBV24-1 to TRBJ1-2, with a tentative D call TRBD1 (5 bases). Trimming pared 5 bases from V and 5 bases from J, leaving 17 bases between. Germline assignment: CDR1 KGHDR and CDR2 SFDVKD. The CDR3 is 15 residues long.

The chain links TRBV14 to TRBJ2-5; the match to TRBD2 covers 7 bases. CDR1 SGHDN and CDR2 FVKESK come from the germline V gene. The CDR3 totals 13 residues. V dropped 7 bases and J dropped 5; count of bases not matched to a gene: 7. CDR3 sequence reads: CASILTSAETQYF. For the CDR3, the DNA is TGTGCCAGCATCCTTACTAGCGCGGAGACCCAGTACTTC.